The rows below give T cell receptor beta chains drawn from one sample of a study of B cell selection in AIRE deficiency. The repertoire was sequenced with immunoSEQ multiplex PCR; TCRdb's copy has only in-frame clones and lacks some. The sample has fewer than 30,000 clones; less than 97% are singletons. Source material: CD4+CD127+ conventional T cells sorted from PBMCs. These receptors were obtained from a human donor in good health. Both conserved end residues are trimmed from each CDR3. The D gene is left open where the match is weak.

D gene | J gene | V gene | CDR3 protein
. | TRBJ2-3 | TRBV5-1 | ASSPSGSSTDTQY
. | TRBJ1-4 | TRBV4-1 | ASSQAGASSYEKLF
TRBD2 | TRBJ2-7 | TRBV5-4 | ASSLIAGGSFHEQY
. | TRBJ1-5 | TRBV4-3 | ASSQDRQVNQPQH
. | TRBJ2-6 | TRBV9 | ASSVAGSGANVLT
. | TRBJ1-6 | TRBV30 | AWSVSGNSPLH
. | TRBJ2-7 | TRBV28 | ASSLGAYEQY
. | TRBJ2-7 | TRBV7-9 | ASSLDLGLYEQY
TRBD1 | TRBJ2-7 | TRBV19 | ASSMPGDRSYEQY
TRBD1 | TRBJ2-5 | TRBV11-3 | ASSLGVGQAQETQY
. | TRBJ1-2 | TRBV7-2 | ASSAGVGSSYGYT
. | TRBJ1-5 | TRBV10-2 | ARPGPVGNQPQH
. | TRBJ2-6 | TRBV2 | ASSGQFSGANVLT
TRBD1 | TRBJ2-5 | TRBV4-3 | ASSQATGKETQY
TRBD1 | TRBJ2-3 | TRBV29-1 | SALPGQGPDTQY
. | TRBJ2-7 | TRBV5-4 | ASSSVAITYEQY
. | TRBJ2-2 | TRBV5-6 | ASSSSYGTLTGELF
TRBD1 | TRBJ1-6 | TRBV6-1 | ASSGRDRGNSPLH
. | TRBJ1-3 | TRBV4-2 | ASSPSPGLFSGNTIY
. | TRBJ2-5 | TRBV2 | ACHRDGETQY
. | TRBJ1-3 | TRBV28 | ASRRGVFTGNTIY
. | TRBJ1-6 | TRBV5-1 | ASSLDTDSPLH
. | TRBJ2-2 | TRBV28 | ASSFRQGRDTGELF
TRBD2 | TRBJ2-1 | TRBV4-3 | ASSQDLPSGKYNEQF
. | TRBJ2-3 | TRBV30 | AWSRTGITDTQY
. | TRBJ1-1 | TRBV5-4 | ASSLGGSPENTEAF
. | TRBJ2-5 | TRBV4-2 | ASSQGFGGSETQY
. | TRBJ1-5 | TRBV6-5 | ASSYSISANQPQH
TRBD1 | TRBJ1-1 | TRBV7-9 | ASSLAGTGNTEAF
TRBD2 | TRBJ2-5 | TRBV9 | ASSVGFLSSGSGETQY
. | TRBJ1-1 | TRBV19 | ASSISGAAEAF
. | TRBJ2-3 | TRBV10-3 | AISGTLSSFYTQY
. | TRBJ2-3 | TRBV4-1 | ASSHRTRTDTQY
TRBD2 | TRBJ2-1 | TRBV6-1 | ASSEAHRQGWTSGGYNEQF
. | TRBJ1-1 | TRBV6-6 | ASSYLYAEAF
TRBD1 | TRBJ2-1 | TRBV2 | ASRGQGYEQF
. | TRBJ2-7 | TRBV2 | ASRRRLEGSYEQY
. | TRBJ2-5 | TRBV6-6 | ASLYRFQETQY
. | . | TRBV23-1 | ASSRVQGYSYEQY
. | TRBJ2-5 | TRBV5-6 | ASSRQGRGRETQY
. | TRBJ1-5 | TRBV14 | ASSQWGNQPQH
. | TRBJ2-1 | TRBV7-3 | ASSKDGYNEQF
. | TRBJ2-1 | TRBV11-3 | ASSLDRHNEQF
TRBD2 | TRBJ2-7 | TRBV11-2 | ASSRGLAGNYEQY
. | TRBJ2-2 | TRBV6-5 | ASRTTGELF
. | TRBJ1-6 | TRBV27 | ASSLFGTLNSPLH
TRBD1 | TRBJ2-5 | TRBV5-1 | ASSSTGTGETQY
TRBD2 | TRBJ2-5 | TRBV19 | ASSIQFLAGAQETQY
. | TRBJ2-1 | TRBV11-2 | ASSPSRQGKNEQF
TRBD1 | TRBJ2-7 | TRBV5-1 | ASSLERDRVHEQY